The present entry profiles one TCR beta chain with its context. The data are from a study of blood T cell repertoires in COVID-19. The CDR3 sequence is 14 residues long. V shed 0 bases, J shed 6 bases, and the junction held 7 bases outside the gene matches. Per the germline V gene, CDR1 is SQVTM and CDR2 is ANQGSEA. Original analysis: Estimation of nucleated cell counts was performed using reference gene primer amplification. TCRdb's copy holds only in-frame clones and misses some; the assay was immunoSEQ multiplex PCR. From that table come the V and J calls and clone size; the DNA was used to work out D and trimming. The sample consists of 90,000 to 100,000 clones, more than 65% of them appearing once.

The specimen sequenced was peripheral blood. This receptor was identified in a man aged 60 to 69 with acute or convalescent COVID-19. This chain connects TRBV29-1 to TRBJ1-1; 7 bases are a match to TRBD1. The CDR3 sequence: CSVEELTGTAEAFF. The CDR3 DNA reads as TGCAGCGTTGAAGAACTGACCGGGACAGCTGAAGCTTTCTTT.